The source of this T cell receptor (beta chain) is a study of a mutant IDH1 vaccine in newly diagnosed glioma (dated by TCRdb to the early 2020s). For the study in its entirety: The approximately 29 treated patients were approximately 62% male and about 38% female, with a mean age of 40.4 years. Prior to enrollment, standard therapy consisting of radiotherapy alone, temozolomide alone, or radiochemotherapy with temozolomide had been administered to patients, with the combination being received by most patients. Peripheral blood was drawn at six visits: V03 (baseline), V05, V07, V10, V12 and V13. Longitudinal TCRB deep sequencing was performed for roughly 27 treated patients wherever samples were available for exploratory analyses. What the study reported, not specific to this receptor: According to the authors, sample limitations meant that analyses of patient blood samples could not be reproduced. Availability determined which PBMC samples were chosen for TCRB deep sequencing. Pseudoprogression seemed to be unrelated to changes in the top peripheral T cell clonotypes found by TCRB sequencing. Immune responses induced by the vaccine were seen in approximately 93% of patients across multiple MHC alleles.

Taken from the germline V gene, the CDR1 and CDR2 loops are ENHRY and SYGVKD. V and J lose 4 bases and 3 bases, and a span of 13 bases separates them. The CDR3, from cysteine to phenylalanine, totals 14 residues. The only DNA kept is the CDR3, 42 bases in frame from the first base. The library relied on the immunoSEQ multiplex PCR assay. Following the manufacturer's protocol, the hsTCRB Kit was used to amplify rearranged TCR beta chain sequences. Sequencing of TCRB libraries was carried out on an Illumina MiSeq. Per the authors' processing: The kit vendor's proprietary platform handled demultiplexing, trimming and gene mapping. TCRdb provides this immuneACCESS table in a form limited to in-frame rearrangements. Some clones are lacking; in checked studies, under half of them reflect an unresolved V gene, and why the rest are absent is not known. The V and J calls and clone size are taken from that table; D and trimming were inferred from the DNA. The sample profile shows some 38,000 clones; roughly 92% of them were found once. The ten largest clones represent over 15% of the sample.

The time point label for this specimen denotes: baseline, week 1 (first vaccination visit). According to the study, the label for this sample's treatment or condition signals: pre-vaccination baseline after standard-of-care therapy. Newly diagnosed WHO grade 3 or 4 IDH1-mutant astrocytomas showing loss of nuclear ATRX were present in the donors. The samples were drawn from NOA16, a multicentre, single-arm, open-label phase I trial in Germany that tested a mutant IDH1 peptide vaccine in humans for the first time. Visit V03 blood draws served as the baseline sample for immunogenicity testing. The DNeasy Blood and Tissue Kit was used to extract genomic DNA from EDTA blood for TCRB sequencing. Points on this clone: Its antigen is unknown. No base quality information exists; no much larger clone differs at one position.

The source material was PBMCs, sampled from a glioma patient treated with radiotherapy, temozolomide or both. The chain couples TRBV10-3 to TRBJ2-7; the D segment could be TRBD1, given 5 matching bases. This clonotype was sampled from a man in his late teens or twenties with glioma. The CDR3 reads CAISARAILYEQYF. The base sequence is TGTGCCATCAGTGCCAGGGCGATCCTCTACGAGCAGTACTTC.